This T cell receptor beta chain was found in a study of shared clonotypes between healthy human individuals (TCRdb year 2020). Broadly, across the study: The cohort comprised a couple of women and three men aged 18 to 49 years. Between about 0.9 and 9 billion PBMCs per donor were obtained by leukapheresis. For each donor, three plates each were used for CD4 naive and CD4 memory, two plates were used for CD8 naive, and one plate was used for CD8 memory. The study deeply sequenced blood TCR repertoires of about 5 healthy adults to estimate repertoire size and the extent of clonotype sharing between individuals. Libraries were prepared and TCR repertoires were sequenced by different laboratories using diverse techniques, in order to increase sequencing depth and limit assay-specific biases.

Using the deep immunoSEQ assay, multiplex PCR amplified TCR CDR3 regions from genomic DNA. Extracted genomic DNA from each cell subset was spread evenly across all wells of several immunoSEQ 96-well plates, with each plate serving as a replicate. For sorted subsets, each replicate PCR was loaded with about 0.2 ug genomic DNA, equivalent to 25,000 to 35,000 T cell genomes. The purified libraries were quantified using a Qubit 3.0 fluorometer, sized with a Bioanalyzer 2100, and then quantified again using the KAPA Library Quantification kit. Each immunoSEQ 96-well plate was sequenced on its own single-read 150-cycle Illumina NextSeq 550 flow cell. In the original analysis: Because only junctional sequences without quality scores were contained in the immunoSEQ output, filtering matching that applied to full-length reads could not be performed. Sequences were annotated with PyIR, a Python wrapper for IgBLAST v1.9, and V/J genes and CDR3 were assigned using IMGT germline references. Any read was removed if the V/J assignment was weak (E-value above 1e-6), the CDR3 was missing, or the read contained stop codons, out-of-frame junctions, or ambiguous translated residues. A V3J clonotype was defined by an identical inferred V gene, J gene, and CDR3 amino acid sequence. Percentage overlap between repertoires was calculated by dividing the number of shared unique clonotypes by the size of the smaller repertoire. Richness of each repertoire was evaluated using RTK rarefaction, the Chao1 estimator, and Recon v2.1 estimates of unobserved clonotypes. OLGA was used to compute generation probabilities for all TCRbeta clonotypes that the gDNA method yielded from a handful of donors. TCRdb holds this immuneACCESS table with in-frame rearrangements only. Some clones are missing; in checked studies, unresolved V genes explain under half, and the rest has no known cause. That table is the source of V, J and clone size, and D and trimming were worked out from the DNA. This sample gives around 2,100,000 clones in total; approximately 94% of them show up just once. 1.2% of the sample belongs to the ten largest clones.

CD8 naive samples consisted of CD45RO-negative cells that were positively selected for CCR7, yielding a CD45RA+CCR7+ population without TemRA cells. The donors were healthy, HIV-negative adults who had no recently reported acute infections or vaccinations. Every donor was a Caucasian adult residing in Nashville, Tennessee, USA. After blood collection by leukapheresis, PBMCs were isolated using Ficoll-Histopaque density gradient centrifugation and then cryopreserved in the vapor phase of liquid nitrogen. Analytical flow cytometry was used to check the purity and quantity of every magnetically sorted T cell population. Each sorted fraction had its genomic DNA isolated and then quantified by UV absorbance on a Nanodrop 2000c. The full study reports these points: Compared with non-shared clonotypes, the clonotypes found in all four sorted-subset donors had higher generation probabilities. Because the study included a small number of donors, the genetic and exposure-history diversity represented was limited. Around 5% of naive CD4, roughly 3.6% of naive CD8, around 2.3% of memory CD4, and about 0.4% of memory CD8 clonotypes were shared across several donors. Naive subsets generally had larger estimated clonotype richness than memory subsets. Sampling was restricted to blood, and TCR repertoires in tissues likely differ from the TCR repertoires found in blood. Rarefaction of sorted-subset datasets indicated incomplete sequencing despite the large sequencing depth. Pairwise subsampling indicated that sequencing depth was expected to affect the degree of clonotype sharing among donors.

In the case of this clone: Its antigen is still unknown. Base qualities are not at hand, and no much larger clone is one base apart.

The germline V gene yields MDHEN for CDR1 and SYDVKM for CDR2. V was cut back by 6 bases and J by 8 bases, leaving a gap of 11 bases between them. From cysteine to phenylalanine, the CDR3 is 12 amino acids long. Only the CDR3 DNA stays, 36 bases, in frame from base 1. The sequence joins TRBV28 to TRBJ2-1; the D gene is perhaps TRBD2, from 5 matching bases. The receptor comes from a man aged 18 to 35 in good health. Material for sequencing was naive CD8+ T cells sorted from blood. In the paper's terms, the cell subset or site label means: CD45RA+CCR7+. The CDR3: CASRVGVDEQFF. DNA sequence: TGTGCCAGCAGGGTGGGAGTAGATGAGCAGTTCTTC.